The T cell receptor beta chain under discussion was sequenced for a study of PD-L1 blockade in urothelial cancer. Study information: In terms of prior chemotherapy, patients had received 0 to 3 regimens.

CDR3 size: 14 residues. V lost 5 bases to trimming and J lost 6 bases; unmatched junction nucleotides: 7. The V gene's germline CDR1 is LNHDA and CDR2 SQIVND (reference sequence). General observations from the study: Pretreatment clonality of the blood TCR repertoire below the median was predictive of superior survival.

A word on this clone: What it binds is unknown.

Synthetically made TCR analog templates were put into each PCR as spikes. TCRdb's copy holds only in-frame clones and misses some; the assay was immunoSEQ multiplex PCR. The sample has roughly 40,000 clones; about 90% are singletons. Regarding time point: peripheral blood 6 weeks after treatment start. This TCR was recovered from a man in his 70s with urothelial cancer. The V call is TRBV19, the J call TRBJ1-1, with 9 bases matching TRBD1. The sequenced sample was PBMCs, obtained around atezolizumab (anti-PD-L1) treatment. CDR3 bases: TGTGCCAGTAGTCTCCCACAGGGGGCCGCTGAAGCTTTCTTT. This encodes CASSLPQGAAEAFF.